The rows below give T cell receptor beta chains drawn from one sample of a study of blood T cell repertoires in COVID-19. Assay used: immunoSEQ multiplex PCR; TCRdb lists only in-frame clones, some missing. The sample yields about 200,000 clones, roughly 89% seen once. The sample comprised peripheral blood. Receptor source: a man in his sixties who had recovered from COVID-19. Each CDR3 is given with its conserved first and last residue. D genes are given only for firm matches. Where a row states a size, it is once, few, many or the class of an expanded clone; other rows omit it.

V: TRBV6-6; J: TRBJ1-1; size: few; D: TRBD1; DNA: TGTGCCAGCCGCCCGGGACAGACTTACACTGAAGCTTTCTTT; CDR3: CASRPGQTYTEAFF
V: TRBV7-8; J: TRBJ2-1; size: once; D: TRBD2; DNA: TGTGCCAGCATCCCGCCCGGACTAGCGGGGCTAAATGAGCAGTTCTTC; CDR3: CASIPPGLAGLNEQFF
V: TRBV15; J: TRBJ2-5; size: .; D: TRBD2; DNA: TGTGCCACCAGCAGAGATCGGACTAGCGGCCTCCAAGAGACCCAGTACTTC; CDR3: CATSRDRTSGLQETQYF
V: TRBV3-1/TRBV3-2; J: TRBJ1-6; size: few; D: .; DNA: TGTGCCAGCAGCCAAGTGGCATCTTATAATTCACCCCTCCACTTT; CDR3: CASSQVASYNSPLHF
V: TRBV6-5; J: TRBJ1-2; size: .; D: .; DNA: TGTGCCAGCAGTTACGATCCGACGGGATATGGCTACACCTTC; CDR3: CASSYDPTGYGYTF
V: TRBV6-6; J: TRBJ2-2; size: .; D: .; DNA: TGTGCCAGCAGTCGTAACAGGGACAACACCGGGGAGCTGTTTTTT; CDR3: CASSRNRDNTGELFF
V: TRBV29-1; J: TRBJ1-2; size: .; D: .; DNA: TGCAGCGGCCGACAGGAGAACTATGGCTACACCTTC; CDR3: CSGRQENYGYTF
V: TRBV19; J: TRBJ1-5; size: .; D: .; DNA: TGTGCCACTTCTGGACAGTGGCCGAGCAATCAGCCCCAGCATTTT; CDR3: CATSGQWPSNQPQHF
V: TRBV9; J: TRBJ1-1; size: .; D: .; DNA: TGTGCCAGCAGCGTAGTCCCAGGAGGAGGAACTGAAGCTTTCTTT; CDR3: CASSVVPGGGTEAFF
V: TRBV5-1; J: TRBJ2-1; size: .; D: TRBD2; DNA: TGCGCCAGCAACCCCGGGACTAGCGGGAGGGCCAGGAATGAGCAGTTCTTC; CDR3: CASNPGTSGRARNEQFF
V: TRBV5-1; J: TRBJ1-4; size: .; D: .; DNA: TGCGCCAGCAGCTTAGACAGATATGCAACTAATGAAAAACTGTTTTTT; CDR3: CASSLDRYATNEKLFF
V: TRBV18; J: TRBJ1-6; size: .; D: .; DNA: TGTGCCAGCTCACCACGAGGAAGAGGAGATTCACCCCTCCACTTT; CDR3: CASSPRGRGDSPLHF
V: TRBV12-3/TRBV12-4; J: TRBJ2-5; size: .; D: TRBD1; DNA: TGTGCCAGCGGGACAGCACAAGAGACCCAGTACTTC; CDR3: CASGTAQETQYF
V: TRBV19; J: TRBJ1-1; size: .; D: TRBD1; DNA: TGTGCCAGTAAGGGAATCCGGGACAGGGGAGGGAACACTGAAGCTTTCTTT; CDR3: CASKGIRDRGGNTEAFF
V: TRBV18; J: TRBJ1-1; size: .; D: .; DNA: TGTGCCAGCTCACGGGAACGGGGGTCTGAAGCTTTCTTT; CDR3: CASSRERGSEAFF
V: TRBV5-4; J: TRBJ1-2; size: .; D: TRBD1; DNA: TGTGCCAGCAGCCTGGACAGGGTCGGTAACTATGGCTACACCTTC; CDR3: CASSLDRVGNYGYTF
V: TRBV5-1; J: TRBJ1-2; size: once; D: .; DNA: TGCGCCAGCAGCACCCCTGGCCCCGATGGCTACACCTTC; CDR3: CASSTPGPDGYTF
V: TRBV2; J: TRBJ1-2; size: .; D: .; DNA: TGTGCCAGCAGTGACTTCAGGGGAGACTATGGCTACACCTTC; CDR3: CASSDFRGDYGYTF
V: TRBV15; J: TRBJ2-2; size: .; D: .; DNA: TGTGCCACCAGCAGAGCCCTAGGGGCTAACACCGGGGAGCTGTTTTTT; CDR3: CATSRALGANTGELFF
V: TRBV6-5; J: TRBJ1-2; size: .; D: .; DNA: TGTGCCAGCAGCCCCCCCCCGGGCTACACCTTC; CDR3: CASSPPPGYTF
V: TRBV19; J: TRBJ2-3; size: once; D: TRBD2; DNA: TGTGCCAGTAGTGTACTAGCGGGAGATACGCAGTATTTT; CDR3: CASSVLAGDTQYF
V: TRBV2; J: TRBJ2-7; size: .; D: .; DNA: TGTGCCAGCAGTGAAAGCCAGGGTGGAATGGGTAGGGAGCAGTACTTC; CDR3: CASSESQGGMGREQYF
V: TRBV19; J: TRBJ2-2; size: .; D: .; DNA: TGTGCCAGTATCAATGGCAGGGTTGGAGGGGAGCTGTTTTTT; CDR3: CASINGRVGGELFF
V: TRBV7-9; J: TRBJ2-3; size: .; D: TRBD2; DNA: TGTGCCAGCAAAGTAGCGGGAGGTGCCGATACGCAGTATTTT; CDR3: CASKVAGGADTQYF
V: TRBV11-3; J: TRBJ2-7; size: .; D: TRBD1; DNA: TGTGCCAGCAGCCGGACAGGCTACGAGCAGTACTTC; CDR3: CASSRTGYEQYF
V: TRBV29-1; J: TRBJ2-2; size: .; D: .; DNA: TGCAGCGCCGAACGGGGCAGGGGTACCGGGGAGCTGTTTTTT; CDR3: CSAERGRGTGELFF
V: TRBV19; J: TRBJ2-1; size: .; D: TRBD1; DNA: TGTGCCACCAAAGACAGGGGAGACTACAATGAGCAGTTCTTC; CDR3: CATKDRGDYNEQFF
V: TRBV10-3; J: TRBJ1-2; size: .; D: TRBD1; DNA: TGTGCCATCACCTCGGACAGGGATCTTGGCTACACCTTC; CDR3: CAITSDRDLGYTF
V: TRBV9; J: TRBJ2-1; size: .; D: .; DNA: TGTGCCAGCAGCGTAGACAGATACAATGAGCAGTTCTTC; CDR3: CASSVDRYNEQFF
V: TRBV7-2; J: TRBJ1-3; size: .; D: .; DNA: TGTGCCAGCAGCTTAGCGAGGACAGTTAGCTCTGGAAACACCATATATTTT; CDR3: CASSLARTVSSGNTIYF
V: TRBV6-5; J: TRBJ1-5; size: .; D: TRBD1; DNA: TGTGCCAGCAGCCCAGGGACAGGGGGCGGTCAGCCCCAGCATTTT; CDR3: CASSPGTGGGQPQHF
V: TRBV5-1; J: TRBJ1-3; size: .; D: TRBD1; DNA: TGCGCCAGCAGCTTAGGGGGCAGCTCTGGAAACACCATATATTTT; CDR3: CASSLGGSSGNTIYF
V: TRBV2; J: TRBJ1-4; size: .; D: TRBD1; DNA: TGTGCCAGCAGTGAGGACAGGGGGCATCTTGAAAAACTGTTTTTT; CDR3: CASSEDRGHLEKLFF
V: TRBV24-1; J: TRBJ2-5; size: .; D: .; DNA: TGTGCCACCAGTGACGCAGGGGTTGAGACCCAGTACTTC; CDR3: CATSDAGVETQYF
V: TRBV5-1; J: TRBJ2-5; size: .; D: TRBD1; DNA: TGCGCCAGCAGCTTGGCCCTACGGACAGGGGGAGGAGAGACCCAGTACTTC; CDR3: CASSLALRTGGGETQYF
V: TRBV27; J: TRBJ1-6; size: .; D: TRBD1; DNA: TGTGCCAGCACCTTAAGCGGGACAGGGAATTCACCCCTCCACTTT; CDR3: CASTLSGTGNSPLHF
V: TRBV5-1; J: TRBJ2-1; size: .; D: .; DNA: TGCGCCAGCAGCCAGTCGACACCTTACAATGAGCAGTTCTTC; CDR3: CASSQSTPYNEQFF
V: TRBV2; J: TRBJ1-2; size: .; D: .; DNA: TGTGCCAGCAGTCTACTTAACTATGGCTACACCTTC; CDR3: CASSLLNYGYTF
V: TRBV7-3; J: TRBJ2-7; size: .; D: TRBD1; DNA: TGTGCCAGCGCCCGCTCCGGGACAGGGTCCTACGAGCAGTACTTC; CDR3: CASARSGTGSYEQYF
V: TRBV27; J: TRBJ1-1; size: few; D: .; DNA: TGTGCCAGCAGTCCGGGAGGATGGACTGAAGCTTTCTTT; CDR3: CASSPGGWTEAFF
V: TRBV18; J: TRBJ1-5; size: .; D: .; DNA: TGTGCCAGCTCACCAAGCCAGGGGAATCAGCCCCAGCATTTT; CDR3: CASSPSQGNQPQHF
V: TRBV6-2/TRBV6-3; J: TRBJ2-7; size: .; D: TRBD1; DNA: TGTGCCAGCAGTTACCGGGACAGAGGCTACGAGCAGTACTTC; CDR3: CASSYRDRGYEQYF
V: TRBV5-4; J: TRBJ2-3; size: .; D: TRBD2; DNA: TGTGCCAGCAGCTGGGGTATGACTAGCGGGGGTGATACGCAGTATTTT; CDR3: CASSWGMTSGGDTQYF
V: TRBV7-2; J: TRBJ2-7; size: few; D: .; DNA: TGTGCCAGCAGCTTCGTGCGGGCCGAGCAGTACTTC; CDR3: CASSFVRAEQYF
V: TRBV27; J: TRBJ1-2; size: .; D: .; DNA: TGTGCCAGCAGTTTATCGAGGGGGATAGGGGGCTATGGCTACACCTTC; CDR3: CASSLSRGIGGYGYTF
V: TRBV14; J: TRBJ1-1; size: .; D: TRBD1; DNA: TGTGCCAGCAGCCATCGACAGGGGAGGAACACTGAAGCTTTCTTT; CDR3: CASSHRQGRNTEAFF
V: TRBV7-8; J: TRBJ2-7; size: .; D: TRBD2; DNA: TGTGCCAGCAGCCCCCTGCGACTAGCGGGAAGTGAGCAGTACTTC; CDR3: CASSPLRLAGSEQYF
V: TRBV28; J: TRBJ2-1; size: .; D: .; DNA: TGTGCCAGCAGCCTGCTCGGGTCCTGGCAGTTCTTC; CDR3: CASSLLGSWQFF
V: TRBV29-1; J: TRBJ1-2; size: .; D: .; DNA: TGCAGCGTGGTGGACTGGGCGACCTATGGCTACACCTTC; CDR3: CSVVDWATYGYTF
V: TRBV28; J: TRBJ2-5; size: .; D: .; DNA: TGTGCCGTCCAGGACTCCGGGCGGACCCAGTACTTC; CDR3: CAVQDSGRTQYF
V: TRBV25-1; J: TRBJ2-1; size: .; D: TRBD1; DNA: TGTGCCAGCAGCCCTGATCCACAGGGGATTGAGCAGTTCTTC; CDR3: CASSPDPQGIEQFF
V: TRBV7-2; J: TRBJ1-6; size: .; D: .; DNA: TGTGCCAGCAGCTTAGATTCAAGTGGGGGCCCGGCACCCCTCCACTTT; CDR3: CASSLDSSGGPAPLHF
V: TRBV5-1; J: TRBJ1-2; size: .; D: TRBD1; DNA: TGCGCCAGCAGCTTGGCCCAGGACAGGACCTATGGCTACACCTTC; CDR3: CASSLAQDRTYGYTF